This TCR beta chain was observed in a study of T cell responses to AZD1222 COVID-19 vaccine. Study conclusions and caveats: Donors in the cohort were predominantly white British and more often female, and clonal diversity was possibly underestimated.

The CDR3 is 21 residues long. From germline, CDR1 is MNHEY and CDR2 SMNVEV (reference sequence). V was clipped by 4 bases and J by 5 bases; unmatched bases: 25. Turning to this clone: Its target is unknown.

Here immunoSEQ multiplex PCR was the method, and the copy in TCRdb shows in-frame clones only, minus some. The sample records roughly 150,000 clones, more than 85% being singletons. The chain has TRBV27 and TRBJ2-2; 7 bases agree with TRBD2. The source was peripheral blood, collected on day 0 of AZD1222 vaccination. The clonotype comes from an adult in good health. The CDR3 nucleotides are TGTGCCAGCAGTTCCCAACTGCCCGCCGGCCGGTCAGCGGGATCTACCGGGGAGCTGTTTTTT. Encoded protein: CASSSQLPAGRSAGSTGELFF.